The TCR beta chain described here comes from a study of spatial heterogeneity in lung cancer. Study-level points and caveats: Expanded tumor TCRs that were ubiquitous appeared in blood more at resection than follow-up.

Each molecule of TCR cDNA was tagged with one unique molecular identifier. TCRdb reanalysed the 5' RACE reads using MiXCR and keeps one entry per CDR3 protein. The sample holds nearly 80,000 distinct CDR3 sequences, roughly 8% seen once. This clonotype was detected a few times. Its antigen is still unknown. The CDR3 sequence is 15 residues long. V was clipped by 3 bases and J by 4 bases; unmatched bases: 4. Time point denoted: sample taken at primary tumor resection. A total of some 70 untreated early-stage non-small cell lung cancer patients served as donors. No cells were sorted before sequencing. The whole RNA sequenced was extracted from tumor, nontumor lung or frozen PBMC.

This chain connects TRBV12-3 or TRBV12-4 to TRBJ1-4, with TRBD1 matching over 8 bases. The clonotype comes from a male donor with early-stage non-small cell lung cancer. This sample comprised PBMCs, obtained at surgery. CDR3 sequence (DNA): TGTGCCAGCAGTTTGAGCACAGGGGGTAATGAAAAACTGTTTTTT. As protein: CASSLSTGGNEKLFF.